These T cell receptor beta chains were read from a single sample in a study. TCRdb processed the RT-PCR reads anew with MiXCR; each CDR3 protein has one entry. The profile shows around 700,000 distinct CDR3 sequences, about 14% of them singletons. The sequenced sample was memory CD4+ T cells from blood. The receptors were gathered from a female donor in good health, serving as a healthy control. The CDR3 runs from the conserved cysteine through the conserved F or W. D genes are given only for firm matches. The size field is filled for only some rows; it gives once, few, many or a size class.

>few|TRBV7-2|TRBJ2-3|TRBD2
CASSVKGVLAGLDTQYF
TGTGCCAGCAGCGTAAAGGGCGTACTAGCGGGGTTAGATACGCAGTATTTT
>few|TRBV6-6|TRBJ2-1|TRBD1
CASSYRRDRLTYNEQFF
TGTGCCAGCAGTTACCGCCGGGACAGACTGACCTACAATGAGCAGTTCTTC
>once|TRBV30|TRBJ2-5|-
CAWSPSVRTETQYF
TGTGCCTGGAGTCCCTCCGTTCGTACAGAGACCCAGTACTTC
>once|TRBV2|TRBJ1-2|-
CASSESTALNYGYTF
TGTGCCAGCAGTGAATCTACAGCCTTGAACTATGGCTACACCTTC
>-|TRBV5-4|TRBJ2-2|-
CASSSIQRSVGTGELFF
TGTGCCAGCAGCTCAATACAGAGATCGGTCGGCACCGGGGAGCTGTTTTTT
>-|TRBV6-2/TRBV6-3|TRBJ1-1|-
CASVLFGSPNTEAFF
TGTGCCAGCGTTCTATTTGGGTCCCCGAACACTGAAGCTTTCTTT
>few|TRBV25-1|TRBJ1-2|-
CASSESAGLSYGYTF
TGTGCCAGCAGTGAATCTGCAGGGTTAAGCTATGGCTACACCTTC
>-|TRBV10-3|TRBJ1-1|-
CAISDPNRPKSEAFF
TGTGCCATCAGTGATCCAAACAGACCAAAAAGCGAAGCTTTCTTT
>-|TRBV5-6|TRBJ2-7|-
CASSLALYKYEQYF
TGTGCCAGCAGCTTGGCCCTCTACAAGTACGAGCAGTACTTC
>-|TRBV24-1|TRBJ2-5|TRBD1
CATSDFQTGTVETQYF
TGTGCCACCAGTGATTTTCAGACAGGGACGGTAGAGACCCAGTACTTC
>-|TRBV29-1|TRBJ1-4|TRBD1
CSVWTGGRVEKLFF
TGCAGCGTCTGGACAGGGGGTCGCGTTGAAAAACTGTTTTTT
>many|TRBV10-3|TRBJ2-3|-
CAINSAGTDTQYF
TGTGCCATCAATTCAGCGGGCACAGATACGCAGTATTTT
>few|TRBV4-2|TRBJ2-2|TRBD1
CASSQDYRTGGNTGELFF
TGTGCCAGCAGCCAAGATTACCGGACAGGGGGAAACACCGGGGAGCTGTTTTTT
>-|TRBV11-1|TRBJ1-5|-
CASSKGQDQPQHF
TGTGCCAGCAGCAAAGGGCAGGATCAGCCCCAGCATTTT
>-|TRBV2|TRBJ2-5|-
CASRVTIPQYF
TGTGCCAGCAGGGTTACGATTCCCCAGTACTTC
>few|TRBV24-1|TRBJ2-3|TRBD1
CATSPSGQQANTQYF
TGTGCCACCAGTCCATCGGGACAGCAAGCTAATACGCAGTATTTT
>-|TRBV6-5|TRBJ2-7|-
CASSYQTGPSYEQYF
TGTGCCAGCAGTTACCAGACAGGTCCCTCCTACGAGCAGTACTTC